This is a list of T cell receptor beta chains from one sample in a study of CD8 T cells in ankylosing spondylitis. TCRdb independently ran MiXCR on the 5' RACE reads; one entry per CDR3 protein. The sample shows 650,000 to 800,000 distinct CDR3 sequences, 15% to 20% of them seen only once. The sequenced sample was blood, either unsorted or a sorted T cell fraction (not recorded which). These receptors were obtained from a male donor with ankylosing spondylitis. Both conserved end residues are part of each CDR3. The D gene is left open where the match is weak. Size is omitted from some rows. Given values are once, few, many or a class for expanded clones.

clone size: -
J gene: TRBJ2-7
D gene: -
V gene: TRBV7-8
CDR3 length: 14
CDR3 DNA: TGTGCCAGCAGCTTAGCGGCTAGCGTGGTCGAGCAGTACTTC
CDR3 protein: CASSLAASVVEQYF

clone size: -
J gene: TRBJ2-2
D gene: -
V gene: TRBV4-1
CDR3 length: 17
CDR3 DNA: TGCGCCAGCAGCCGCATTGAAGAAGGGGGGTGGACCGGGGAGCTGTTTTTT
CDR3 protein: CASSRIEEGGWTGELFF

clone size: -
J gene: TRBJ2-1
D gene: -
V gene: TRBV7-2
CDR3 length: 13
CDR3 DNA: TGTGCCAGCAGCTTTTCGACGTACAATGAGCAGTTCTTC
CDR3 protein: CASSFSTYNEQFF

clone size: -
J gene: TRBJ2-2
D gene: -
V gene: TRBV4-1
CDR3 length: 13
CDR3 DNA: TGCGCCAGCAGCCAAGCGTGGGCCGGGGAGCTGTTTTTT
CDR3 protein: CASSQAWAGELFF

clone size: -
J gene: TRBJ2-1
D gene: -
V gene: TRBV29-1
CDR3 length: 16
CDR3 DNA: TGCAGCGCGGACGGGCGCCGACCGAGCTCCTACAATGAGCAGTTCTTC
CDR3 protein: CSADGRRPSSYNEQFF

clone size: -
J gene: TRBJ2-5
D gene: TRBD1
V gene: TRBV28
CDR3 length: 17
CDR3 DNA: TGTGCCAGCAGTCGTCCCCTTCCGGGACAGGGGGCAGAGACCCAGTACTTC
CDR3 protein: CASSRPLPGQGAETQYF

clone size: many
J gene: TRBJ2-1
D gene: -
V gene: TRBV27
CDR3 length: 12
CDR3 DNA: TGTGCCAGCAGTTTACTGGCGGGTACCCAGTTCTTC
CDR3 protein: CASSLLAGTQFF

clone size: -
J gene: TRBJ2-3
D gene: -
V gene: TRBV4-2
CDR3 length: 18
CDR3 DNA: TGTGCCAGCAGCCAAGATATAACTCCCGGAGGGAGCACAGATACGCAGTATTTT
CDR3 protein: CASSQDITPGGSTDTQYF

clone size: few
J gene: TRBJ2-1
D gene: TRBD2
V gene: TRBV29-1
CDR3 length: 15
CDR3 DNA: TGCAGCGTTGTGGGGCTAGCGGCCGCGGGAGAAGAGCAGTTCTTC
CDR3 protein: CSVVGLAAAGEEQFF

clone size: many
J gene: TRBJ2-2
D gene: -
V gene: TRBV29-1
CDR3 length: 12
CDR3 DNA: TGCAGCGTTGAGCCGAACACCGGGGAGCTGTTTTTT
CDR3 protein: CSVEPNTGELFF

clone size: few
J gene: TRBJ2-3
D gene: -
V gene: TRBV6-2/TRBV6-3
CDR3 length: 12
CDR3 DNA: TGTGCCAGCAGTTCGACGCGCGCTGGGGAGTATTTT
CDR3 protein: CASSSTRAGEYF

clone size: -
J gene: TRBJ1-5
D gene: TRBD1
V gene: TRBV6-1
CDR3 length: 15
CDR3 DNA: TGTGCCAGCAGACAGGGGGTAGTGGGCAATCAGCCCCAGCATTTT
CDR3 protein: CASRQGVVGNQPQHF

clone size: -
J gene: TRBJ2-4
D gene: -
V gene: TRBV7-2
CDR3 length: 16
CDR3 DNA: TGTGCCAGCAGCTTAGGGGGGGCTACGGCCAAAAACATTCAGTACTTC
CDR3 protein: CASSLGGATAKNIQYF

clone size: -
J gene: TRBJ2-7
D gene: TRBD2
V gene: TRBV29-1
CDR3 length: 14
CDR3 DNA: TGCAGCGACGACCGGACTAGCGGTACCTACGAGCAGTACTTC
CDR3 protein: CSDDRTSGTYEQYF

clone size: -
J gene: TRBJ2-7
D gene: -
V gene: TRBV29-1
CDR3 length: 13
CDR3 DNA: TGCAGCGTTAATAACAGGGTAGCCGGCGAGCAGTACTTC
CDR3 protein: CSVNNRVAGEQYF

clone size: few
J gene: TRBJ2-7
D gene: TRBD2
V gene: TRBV7-9
CDR3 length: 17
CDR3 DNA: TGTGCCAGCAGCCCGTCAGAGCTAGCGGGAGTGCTCTACGAGCAGTACTTC
CDR3 protein: CASSPSELAGVLYEQYF

clone size: many
J gene: TRBJ2-7
D gene: TRBD1
V gene: TRBV18
CDR3 length: 17
CDR3 DNA: TGTGCCAGCTCTCCCCTCCCCCTGACAGGGGACATAAACGAGCAGTACTTC
CDR3 protein: CASSPLPLTGDINEQYF

clone size: -
J gene: TRBJ2-3
D gene: -
V gene: TRBV5-1
CDR3 length: 17
CDR3 DNA: TGCGCCAGCAGCTTCGGGGACTTTACCGCTAGCACAGATACGCAGTATTTT
CDR3 protein: CASSFGDFTASTDTQYF

clone size: -
J gene: TRBJ1-5
D gene: -
V gene: TRBV12-5
CDR3 length: 13
CDR3 DNA: TGTGCTAGTGGTTCCTCGGAGAATCAGCCCCAGCATTTT
CDR3 protein: CASGSSENQPQHF

clone size: -
J gene: TRBJ1-3
D gene: -
V gene: TRBV12-3/TRBV12-4
CDR3 length: 14
CDR3 DNA: TGTGCCAGCAGTTCCTACGGGGCTGGAAACACCATATATTTT
CDR3 protein: CASSSYGAGNTIYF

clone size: -
J gene: TRBJ2-1
D gene: -
V gene: TRBV12-3/TRBV12-4
CDR3 length: 15
CDR3 DNA: TGTGCCAGCAGTCACCGGGACTTCTCCTACAATGAGCAGTTCTTC
CDR3 protein: CASSHRDFSYNEQFF

clone size: -
J gene: TRBJ2-2
D gene: TRBD2
V gene: TRBV12-3/TRBV12-4
CDR3 length: 15
CDR3 DNA: TGTGCCAGCAGTTCACAGCGGGGGGGTATCGGGGAGCTGTTTTTT
CDR3 protein: CASSSQRGGIGELFF

clone size: -
J gene: TRBJ1-1
D gene: -
V gene: TRBV27
CDR3 length: 16
CDR3 DNA: TGTGCCAGCAGTTCCGATCACAGGATGATGAACACTGAAGCTTTCTTT
CDR3 protein: CASSSDHRMMNTEAFF

clone size: -
J gene: TRBJ2-5
D gene: TRBD1
V gene: TRBV5-1
CDR3 length: 15
CDR3 DNA: TGCGCCAGCAGCTTTGGGGACAGGGATAGAGAGACCCAGTACTTC
CDR3 protein: CASSFGDRDRETQYF

clone size: many
J gene: TRBJ2-2
D gene: TRBD1
V gene: TRBV12-3/TRBV12-4
CDR3 length: 15
CDR3 DNA: TGTGCCAGCAGGGGACAGGGGGTGAGCACCGGGGAGCTGTTTTTT
CDR3 protein: CASRGQGVSTGELFF

clone size: -
J gene: TRBJ2-1
D gene: TRBD2
V gene: TRBV6-2/TRBV6-3
CDR3 length: 18
CDR3 DNA: TGTGCCAGCAGACCCGGGACTAGCGGGAGGGTACCCTACAATGAGCAGTTCTTC
CDR3 protein: CASRPGTSGRVPYNEQFF

clone size: -
J gene: TRBJ2-7
D gene: -
V gene: TRBV15
CDR3 length: 13
CDR3 DNA: TGTGCCACCAGCGGCGGACTCCCTGGGGGCCAGTACTTC
CDR3 protein: CATSGGLPGGQYF

clone size: few
J gene: TRBJ1-2
D gene: -
V gene: TRBV4-1
CDR3 length: 16
CDR3 DNA: TGCGCCAGCAGCCAAGTTTTTTCCGAGGGGATCTATGGCTACACCTTC
CDR3 protein: CASSQVFSEGIYGYTF

clone size: many
J gene: TRBJ2-7
D gene: TRBD2
V gene: TRBV29-1
CDR3 length: 16
CDR3 DNA: TGCAGCGTTGAAGCCCTGTCAGCGGGAGGGAGGTACGAGCAGTACTTC
CDR3 protein: CSVEALSAGGRYEQYF

clone size: few
J gene: TRBJ2-1
D gene: -
V gene: TRBV29-1
CDR3 length: 11
CDR3 DNA: TGCAGCGCCGAAGACTACAATGAGCAGTTCTTC
CDR3 protein: CSAEDYNEQFF

clone size: few
J gene: TRBJ2-3
D gene: TRBD2
V gene: TRBV12-3/TRBV12-4
CDR3 length: 14
CDR3 DNA: TGTGCCAGCAGTTGGCGGGGGGGCGTAGATACGCAGTATTTT
CDR3 protein: CASSWRGGVDTQYF

clone size: -
J gene: TRBJ1-1
D gene: TRBD1
V gene: TRBV29-1
CDR3 length: 15
CDR3 DNA: TGCAGCGTTGTGAGGGGGCCCGGAATGAACACTGAAGCTTTCTTT
CDR3 protein: CSVVRGPGMNTEAFF

clone size: few
J gene: TRBJ2-7
D gene: -
V gene: TRBV5-1
CDR3 length: 12
CDR3 DNA: TGCGCCAGCAGCGCATACGGGTGGGAGCAGTACTTC
CDR3 protein: CASSAYGWEQYF

clone size: few
J gene: TRBJ1-3
D gene: -
V gene: TRBV29-1
CDR3 length: 14
CDR3 DNA: TGCAGCGTCGCCGAGAGCCCCTCTGGAAACACCATATATTTT
CDR3 protein: CSVAESPSGNTIYF

clone size: -
J gene: TRBJ2-3
D gene: -
V gene: TRBV7-6
CDR3 length: 18
CDR3 DNA: TGTGCCAGCAGCTTAAATTCGGTTAGGGACCCCGGGACAGATACGCAGTATTTT
CDR3 protein: CASSLNSVRDPGTDTQYF

clone size: many
J gene: TRBJ2-2
D gene: -
V gene: TRBV12-3/TRBV12-4
CDR3 length: 16
CDR3 DNA: TGTGCCAGCAGTTCAGAGGACAGGGAGGGCACCGGGGAGCTGTTTTTT
CDR3 protein: CASSSEDREGTGELFF

clone size: -
J gene: TRBJ2-1
D gene: TRBD2
V gene: TRBV24-1
CDR3 length: 16
CDR3 DNA: TGTGCCACCAGTGATCCTACTAGCGGGAGGGGCCATGAGCAGTTCTTC
CDR3 protein: CATSDPTSGRGHEQFF

clone size: -
J gene: TRBJ2-3
D gene: -
V gene: TRBV12-3/TRBV12-4
CDR3 length: 14
CDR3 DNA: TGTGCCAGCAGCTCAGAGATTAGCACAGATACGCAGTATTTT
CDR3 protein: CASSSEISTDTQYF

clone size: few
J gene: TRBJ2-1
D gene: -
V gene: TRBV5-1
CDR3 length: 15
CDR3 DNA: TGCGCCAGCAGGGGAGGGGGCTACGTTGGCAATGAGCAGTTCTTC
CDR3 protein: CASRGGGYVGNEQFF

clone size: few
J gene: TRBJ1-2
D gene: -
V gene: TRBV12-3/TRBV12-4
CDR3 length: 13
CDR3 DNA: TGTGCCAGCAGCACCAGGGGAAGCTATGGCTACACCTTC
CDR3 protein: CASSTRGSYGYTF

clone size: few
J gene: TRBJ2-7
D gene: TRBD2
V gene: TRBV10-3
CDR3 length: 15
CDR3 DNA: TGTGCCATCAGTGGAGGGACTAGCGGGAGCTACGAGCAGTACTTC
CDR3 protein: CAISGGTSGSYEQYF

clone size: once
J gene: TRBJ2-3
D gene: TRBD2
V gene: TRBV20-1
CDR3 length: 15
CDR3 DNA: TGCAGTGCTCCGGTCTCCAGCGGGAGGCCAGATACGCAGTATTTT
CDR3 protein: CSAPVSSGRPDTQYF

clone size: -
J gene: TRBJ1-4
D gene: -
V gene: TRBV5-1
CDR3 length: 14
CDR3 DNA: TGCGCCAGCAGCTTGAGAGACGGAAATGAAAAACTGTTTTTT
CDR3 protein: CASSLRDGNEKLFF

clone size: -
J gene: TRBJ1-2
D gene: -
V gene: TRBV25-1
CDR3 length: 14
CDR3 DNA: TGTGCCAGCAGCGAGGAGCCAGTTAACTATGGCTACACCTTC
CDR3 protein: CASSEEPVNYGYTF

clone size: few
J gene: TRBJ1-1
D gene: TRBD1
V gene: TRBV2
CDR3 length: 13
CDR3 DNA: TGTGCCAGCCGGGACAGGAGTTACACTGAAGCTTTCTTT
CDR3 protein: CASRDRSYTEAFF

clone size: many
J gene: TRBJ2-1
D gene: TRBD2
V gene: TRBV24-1
CDR3 length: 18
CDR3 DNA: TGTGCCACCAGTGATTCAACTCGACTAGCGGAGACTTACAATGAGCAGTTCTTC
CDR3 protein: CATSDSTRLAETYNEQFF

clone size: -
J gene: TRBJ2-1
D gene: -
V gene: TRBV28
CDR3 length: 9
CDR3 DNA: TGTGCCAGCGGGCGGGAGCAGTTCTTC
CDR3 protein: CASGREQFF

clone size: -
J gene: TRBJ2-1
D gene: -
V gene: TRBV20-1
CDR3 length: 12
CDR3 DNA: TGCAGTGCCCCGCTAGAGGGGCATGAGCAGTTCTTC
CDR3 protein: CSAPLEGHEQFF

clone size: -
J gene: TRBJ1-1
D gene: -
V gene: TRBV30
CDR3 length: 15
CDR3 DNA: TGTGCTTTTAAAACAGGTGAAACAAAATACACTGAAGCTTTCTTT
CDR3 protein: CAFKTGETKYTEAFF

clone size: -
J gene: TRBJ2-1
D gene: -
V gene: TRBV7-2
CDR3 length: 14
CDR3 DNA: TGTGCCAGCAGCTTAGTTCGGGGCACCAATGAGCAGTTCTTC
CDR3 protein: CASSLVRGTNEQFF

clone size: few
J gene: TRBJ1-2
D gene: -
V gene: TRBV12-3/TRBV12-4
CDR3 length: 13
CDR3 DNA: TGTGCCAGCTCGACTACAGGGTCGCGCGGCTACACCTTC
CDR3 protein: CASSTTGSRGYTF

clone size: -
J gene: TRBJ2-7
D gene: TRBD1
V gene: TRBV20-1
CDR3 length: 14
CDR3 DNA: TGCAGTGCCCAGGACAGGGTCGTGTCCTACGAGCAGTACTTC
CDR3 protein: CSAQDRVVSYEQYF